This T cell receptor beta chain was found in a study of cytomegalovirus exposure and HLA in healthy donors. Whole-study results and caveats: Certain sequence variants were highly shared and formed a cluster, and this cluster was likely a sequencing artifact.

Turning to this clone: Its antigen is unidentified.

The CDR3 extends over 15 amino acids. V gave up 4 bases and J gave up 1 base, with 14 bases separating them. Germline assignment: CDR1 SGDLS and CDR2 YYNGEE. Use of 60 Vbeta and 13 Jbeta primers characterized the PCR. TCRdb's table, derived via immunoSEQ multiplex PCR, lists solely in-frame clones and lacks some. The table includes about 83,000 clones, roughly 75% detected once. The sequence was collected from a man aged 60 to 69 in good health and CMV-seronegative. Sequences were obtained from PBMCs. The chain recombines TRBV9 with TRBJ1-1, with D perhaps TRBD1 (5 bases). CDR3 in DNA: TGTGCCAGCAGCATACTCCCGGGGGGGAACACTGAAGCTTTCTTT. The encoded protein is CASSILPGGNTEAFF.